A selection of T cell receptor beta chains follows, all from one sample in a study of CD8+CD57+ T cells in acquired aplastic anemia. TCRdb reprocessed the reads with MiXCR, giving one entry per CDR3 protein. The sample has some 140,000 distinct CDR3 sequences; about 54% are singletons. Sequencing input: sorted CD4+, CD8+, or CD8+CD57+ T cells (not recorded which) from PBMCs. These receptor sequences come from a human donor with aplastic anemia. Each CDR3 is given with its conserved first and last residue. D genes are given only for firm matches. The listing skips clone size in some rows; elsewhere it reads once, few, many or a size class.

TRBV11-2	TRBD1	many	TRBJ1-2	CASSLDRTAAGYGYTF	TGTGCCAGCAGCTTGGACAGGACAGCCGCGGGCTATGGCTACACCTTC
TRBV29-1	-	-	TRBJ1-1	CSVGFRGTEAFF	TGCAGCGTTGGGTTTCGGGGCACTGAAGCTTTCTTT
TRBV2	TRBD1	-	TRBJ1-5	CASSAWDSLNQPQHF	TGTGCCAGCAGTGCCTGGGACAGTCTCAATCAGCCCCAGCATTTT
TRBV29-1	-	many	TRBJ1-2	CSVESVDYGYTF	TGCAGCGTTGAATCCGTGGACTATGGCTACACCTTC
TRBV20-1	TRBD1	-	TRBJ2-1	CSAHRDSLGNEQFF	TGCAGTGCGCACCGGGACAGCCTAGGGAATGAGCAGTTCTTC
TRBV9	-	-	TRBJ1-6	CASSDSTGSPLHF	TGTGCCAGCAGTGACTCAACAGGGTCACCCCTCCACTTT
TRBV15	TRBD1	many	TRBJ1-1	CATSTEWTGRTEAFF	TGTGCCACCAGCACAGAGTGGACAGGGCGAACTGAAGCTTTCTTT
TRBV7-9	-	many	TRBJ1-3	CASSSPSGGGSGNTIYF	TGTGCCAGCAGCTCCCCGAGCGGGGGAGGATCTGGAAACACCATATATTTT
TRBV5-6	TRBD2	many	TRBJ2-7	CASSLGRGREQYF	TGTGCCAGCAGCTTGGGGCGGGGGAGAGAGCAGTACTTC
TRBV7-9	-	-	TRBJ1-1	CASSETGMEAFF	TGTGCCAGCAGCGAGACCGGCATGGAAGCTTTCTTT
TRBV15	-	many	TRBJ1-6	CATSREAGANSPLHF	TGTGCCACCAGCAGAGAGGCAGGGGCTAATTCACCCCTCCACTTT
TRBV20-1	-	-	TRBJ2-5	CSARAGLGNQYF	TGCAGTGCTAGGGCGGGGTTGGGGAACCAGTACTTC
TRBV7-8	TRBD2	-	TRBJ2-3	CASSSTSIADTQYF	TGTGCCAGCAGCTCGACTAGCATCGCAGATACGCAGTATTTT
TRBV20-1	-	-	TRBJ1-1	CSATTGPGEAFF	TGCAGTGCTACCACAGGTCCCGGTGAAGCTTTCTTT
TRBV20-1	TRBD2	-	TRBJ2-1	CSARRASGGSSYNEQFF	TGCAGTGCTAGAAGGGCTAGCGGGGGGAGCTCCTACAATGAGCAGTTCTTC
TRBV2	-	-	TRBJ1-1	CAGARTREAFF	TGTGCCGGGGCAAGGACTCGTGAAGCTTTCTTT
TRBV10-3	TRBD2	-	TRBJ2-1	CAITAGDWDEQFF	TGTGCCATCACCGCGGGGGATTGGGATGAGCAGTTCTTC
TRBV20-1	TRBD1	-	TRBJ1-1	CSAPDRAENTEAFF	TGCAGTGCACCGGACAGGGCCGAGAACACTGAAGCTTTCTTT
TRBV24-1	-	-	TRBJ2-7	CATSDLRQANSYEQYF	TGTGCCACCAGTGATTTGCGGCAGGCGAACTCCTACGAGCAGTACTTC
TRBV10-3	TRBD2	few	TRBJ2-3	CAISEDLAGNTDTQYF	TGTGCCATCAGTGAGGACCTAGCGGGGAACACAGATACGCAGTATTTT
TRBV7-6	-	many	TRBJ1-5	CASSLEEHNQPQHF	TGTGCCAGCAGCTTAGAGGAGCACAATCAGCCCCAGCATTTT
TRBV19	-	many	TRBJ2-3	CASSIGPSTDTQYF	TGTGCCAGTAGTATTGGACCGAGCACAGATACGCAGTATTTT
TRBV20-1	-	medium-sized	TRBJ2-2	CSARDSGQGDTGELFF	TGCAGTGCTAGAGATAGCGGGCAGGGGGACACCGGGGAGCTGTTTTTT
TRBV27	-	-	TRBJ1-1	CASNLSGTQAFF	TGTGCCAGCAACCTCTCTGGGACACAAGCTTTCTTT
TRBV20-1	TRBD2	-	TRBJ2-5	CSASSHRAGAQYF	TGCAGTGCTAGTTCTCACCGGGCGGGGGCCCAGTACTTC
TRBV19	TRBD1	once	TRBJ1-5	CASSTDRGPGRPQHF	TGTGCCAGTAGTACGGACAGGGGGCCGGGGCGGCCCCAGCATTTT
TRBV7-2	TRBD1	many	TRBJ1-5	CASSLGDRGYQPQHF	TGTGCCAGCAGCTTAGGGGACAGGGGGTATCAGCCCCAGCATTTT
TRBV20-1	-	many	TRBJ2-2	CSATSGNQNTGELFF	TGCAGTGCTACTTCTGGGAACCAGAACACCGGGGAGCTGTTTTTT
TRBV19	TRBD1	many	TRBJ1-5	CASSMVRDRDSNQPQHF	TGTGCCAGTAGTATGGTCCGGGACAGGGATAGCAATCAGCCCCAGCATTTT
TRBV24-1	-	-	TRBJ2-5	CATSRRGRETQYF	TGTGCCACCAGTAGGCGGGGAAGAGAGACCCAGTACTTC
TRBV5-5	TRBD1	many	TRBJ1-3	CASSFMDRVLDTIYF	TGTGCCAGCAGCTTCATGGACAGGGTCCTGGACACCATATATTTT
TRBV4-2	TRBD2	many	TRBJ2-3	CASSQDRSGGPRTDTQYF	TGTGCCAGCAGCCAAGATCGGAGCGGGGGGCCCCGCACAGATACGCAGTATTTT
TRBV7-2	-	many	TRBJ2-6	CASSLRSRAYGANVLTF	TGTGCCAGCAGCTTAAGGTCCAGGGCTTATGGGGCCAACGTCCTGACTTTC
TRBV29-1	TRBD1	-	TRBJ1-2	CSARTGANYGYTF	TGCAGCGCCCGGACAGGGGCGAACTATGGCTACACCTTC
TRBV4-1	-	many	TRBJ1-2	CASSQESPTSGGYGYTF	TGCGCCAGCAGCCAAGAATCCCCCACATCTGGCGGCTATGGCTACACCTTC
TRBV7-9	-	few	TRBJ2-7	CASSNDYIYEQYF	TGTGCCAGCAGCAACGATTACATCTACGAGCAGTACTTC
TRBV19	-	-	TRBJ2-1	CASEGVHYNEQFF	TGTGCCAGTGAAGGGGTCCACTACAATGAGCAGTTCTTC
TRBV2	TRBD1	-	TRBJ1-6	CASSEWDRDNSPLHF	TGTGCCAGCAGTGAATGGGACAGGGATAATTCACCCCTCCACTTT
TRBV7-2	-	-	TRBJ1-6	CASSSRASPLHF	TGTGCCAGCAGCTCCAGGGCTTCACCCCTCCACTTT
TRBV19	TRBD1	-	TRBJ2-7	CASRARDSTYEQYF	TGTGCCAGTAGGGCAAGGGACAGCACCTACGAGCAGTACTTC
TRBV5-1	-	-	TRBJ1-6	CASSLETGSPLHF	TGCGCCAGCAGCTTGGAGACAGGTTCACCCCTCCACTTT
TRBV11-2	-	-	TRBJ2-3	CASSLKPNFADTHYF	TGTGCCAGCAGCTTAAAACCAAACTTCGCTGATACGCATTATTTT
TRBV7-3	-	-	TRBJ2-7	CASNKGRTYEQYF	TGTGCCAGCAACAAGGGGCGTACCTACGAGCAGTACTTC
TRBV7-7	-	many	TRBJ2-3	CASSPPGDTQYF	TGTGCCAGCAGCCCACCCGGCGATACGCAGTATTTT
TRBV27	-	-	TRBJ1-3	CASSLSGVRGSGNTIYF	TGTGCCAGCAGCCTATCGGGGGTAAGGGGTTCTGGAAACACCATATATTTT
TRBV2	TRBD1	-	TRBJ2-7	CASSWDRGNEQYF	TGTGCCAGCAGTTGGGACAGGGGGAACGAGCAGTACTTC